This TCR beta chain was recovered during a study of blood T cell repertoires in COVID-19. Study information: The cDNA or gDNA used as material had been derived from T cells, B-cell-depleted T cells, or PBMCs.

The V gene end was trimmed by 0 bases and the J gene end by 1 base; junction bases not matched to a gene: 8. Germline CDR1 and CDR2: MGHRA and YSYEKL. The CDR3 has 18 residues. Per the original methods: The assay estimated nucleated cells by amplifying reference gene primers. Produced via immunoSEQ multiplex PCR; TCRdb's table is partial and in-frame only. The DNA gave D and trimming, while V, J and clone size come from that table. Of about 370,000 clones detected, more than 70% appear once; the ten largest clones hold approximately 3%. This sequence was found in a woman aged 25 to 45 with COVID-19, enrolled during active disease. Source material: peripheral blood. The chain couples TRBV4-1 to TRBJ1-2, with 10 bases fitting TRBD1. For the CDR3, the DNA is TGCGCCAGCAGCCAAGAACCGCCCGGGACAGGGGTTAACTATGGCTACACCTTC. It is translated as CASSQEPPGTGVNYGYTF.